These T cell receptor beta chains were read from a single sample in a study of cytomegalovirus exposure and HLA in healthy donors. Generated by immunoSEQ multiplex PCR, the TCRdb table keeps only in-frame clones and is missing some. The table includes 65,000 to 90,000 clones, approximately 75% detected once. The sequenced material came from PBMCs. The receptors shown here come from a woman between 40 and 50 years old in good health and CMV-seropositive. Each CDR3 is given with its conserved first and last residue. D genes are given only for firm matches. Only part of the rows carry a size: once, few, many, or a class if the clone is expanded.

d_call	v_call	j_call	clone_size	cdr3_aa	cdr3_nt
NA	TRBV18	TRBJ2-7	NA	CASSPQRMSSYEQYF	TGTGCCAGCTCACCTCAGAGGATGAGCTCCTACGAGCAGTACTTC
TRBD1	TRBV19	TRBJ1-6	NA	CASSVTGGYSPLHF	TGTGCCAGTAGTGTGACAGGGGGTTATTCACCCCTCCACTTT
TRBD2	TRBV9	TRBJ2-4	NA	CASSVGLAGDGKNIQYF	TGTGCCAGCAGCGTCGGGCTAGCGGGGGACGGCAAAAACATTCAGTACTTC
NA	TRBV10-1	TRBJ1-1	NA	CASSEVGEPRTEAFF	TGCGCCAGCAGTGAGGTCGGGGAGCCGAGGACTGAAGCTTTCTTT
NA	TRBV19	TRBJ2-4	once	CASTRIKNIQYF	TGTGCCAGTACTAGGATAAAAAACATTCAGTACTTC
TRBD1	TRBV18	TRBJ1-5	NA	CASSPGAGGSSNQPQHF	TGTGCCAGCTCACCTGGGGCAGGGGGATCGAGCAATCAGCCCCAGCATTTT
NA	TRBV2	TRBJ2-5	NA	CASTKDSVIETQYF	TGTGCCAGCACCAAGGACAGTGTGATTGAGACCCAGTACTTC
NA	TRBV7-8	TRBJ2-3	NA	CASSAQYSASTDTQYF	TGTGCCAGCAGCGCGCAGTACAGTGCTAGCACAGATACGCAGTATTTT
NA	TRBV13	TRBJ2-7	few	CASSDRYEQYF	TGTGCCAGCAGCGACAGGTACGAGCAGTACTTC
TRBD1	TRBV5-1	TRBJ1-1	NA	CASSSGQGVGNTEAFF	TGCGCCAGCAGCTCGGGACAGGGGGTTGGGAACACTGAAGCTTTCTTT
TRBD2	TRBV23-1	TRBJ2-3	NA	CASSQWVSGGTEPQDTDTQYF	TGCGCCAGCAGTCAATGGGTAAGCGGGGGGACAGAACCCCAAGACACAGATACGCAGTATTTT
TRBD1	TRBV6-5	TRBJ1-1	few	CASSYSRGQGAFF	TGTGCCAGCAGTTACTCTAGGGGACAGGGAGCTTTCTTT
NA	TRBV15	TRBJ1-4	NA	CATSTFRQAGKLFF	TGTGCCACCAGCACCTTTCGACAGGCGGGAAAACTGTTTTTT
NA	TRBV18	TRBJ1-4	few	CASSADGVGWEKLFF	TGTGCCAGCTCTGCTGACGGGGTCGGGTGGGAAAAACTGTTTTTT
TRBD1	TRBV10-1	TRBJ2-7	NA	CASSDSTGAYEQYF	TGCGCCAGCAGTGATTCTACAGGGGCGTACGAGCAGTACTTC
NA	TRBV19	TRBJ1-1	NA	CASSISRPPREETEAFF	TGTGCCAGTAGTATAAGCAGGCCACCGCGGGAGGAGACTGAAGCTTTCTTT
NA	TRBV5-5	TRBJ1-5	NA	CASSQQGGNQPQHF	TGTGCCAGCAGCCAACAGGGCGGCAATCAGCCCCAGCATTTT
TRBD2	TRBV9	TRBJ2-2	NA	CASATSGGSNTGELFF	TGTGCCAGTGCGACTAGCGGGGGATCGAACACCGGGGAGCTGTTTTTT
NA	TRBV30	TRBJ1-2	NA	CAWVLGGYIANYGYTF	TGTGCCTGGGTATTGGGGGGGTATATAGCTAACTATGGCTACACCTTC
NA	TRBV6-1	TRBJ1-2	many	CASSAREWDGYTF	TGTGCCAGCAGTGCCCGGGAATGGGATGGCTACACCTTC
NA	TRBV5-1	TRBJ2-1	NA	CASSLRDLSRVSYNEQFF	TGCGCCAGCAGCCTCCGCGACCTCTCGAGGGTCTCCTACAATGAGCAGTTCTTC
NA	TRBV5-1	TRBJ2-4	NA	CASSLAGEAAKNIQYF	TGCGCCAGCAGCTTGGCCGGCGAGGCGGCCAAAAACATTCAGTACTTC
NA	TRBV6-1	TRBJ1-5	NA	CASSEPGRQPQHF	TGTGCCAGCAGTGAACCAGGGAGGCAGCCCCAGCATTTT
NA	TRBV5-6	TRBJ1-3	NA	CASRRQSSGNTIYF	TGTGCCAGCAGAAGACAGAGCTCTGGAAACACCATATATTTT
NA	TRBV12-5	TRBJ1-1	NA	CASALKTEAFF	TGTGCTAGTGCCCTAAAAACTGAAGCTTTCTTT
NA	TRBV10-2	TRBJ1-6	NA	CASRPMEGMTPLHF	TGCGCCAGCAGACCAATGGAGGGTATGACACCCCTCCACTTT
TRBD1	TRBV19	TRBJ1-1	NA	CASRTGMNTEAFF	TGTGCCAGTCGGACAGGGATGAACACTGAAGCTTTCTTT
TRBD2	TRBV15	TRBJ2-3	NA	CATSSGGETDTQYF	TGTGCCACCAGCAGCGGGGGGGAGACAGATACGCAGTATTTT
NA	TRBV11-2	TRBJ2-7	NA	CASSLDQGQLLSYEQYF	TGTGCCAGCAGCTTAGATCAGGGCCAGCTCCTCTCCTACGAGCAGTACTTC
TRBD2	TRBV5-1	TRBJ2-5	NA	CASSLNSGPTRAQYF	TGCGCCAGCAGCTTGAATAGCGGGCCCACGAGGGCCCAGTACTTC
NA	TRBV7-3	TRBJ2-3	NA	CASSLTSGTDTQYF	TGTGCCAGCAGCTTAACGTCAGGGACAGATACGCAGTATTTT
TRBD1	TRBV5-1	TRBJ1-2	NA	CASSIMGQGGNGYTF	TGCGCCAGCAGCATAATGGGACAGGGAGGGAACGGCTACACCTTC
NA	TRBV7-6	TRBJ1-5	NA	CASSPRPGFGQPQHF	TGTGCCAGCAGCCCCCGACCAGGGTTTGGTCAGCCCCAGCATTTT
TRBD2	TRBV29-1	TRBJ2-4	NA	CSVERTSGPFFKNIQYF	TGCAGCGTTGAGAGGACTAGCGGCCCATTCTTTAAAAACATTCAGTACTTC
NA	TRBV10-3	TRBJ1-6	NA	CAISVMGGPSPLHF	TGTGCCATCAGTGTGATGGGGGGGCCTTCACCCCTCCACTTT
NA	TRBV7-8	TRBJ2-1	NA	CASSYSQPGVREQFF	TGTGCCAGCAGCTACAGTCAACCCGGTGTGAGAGAGCAGTTCTTC
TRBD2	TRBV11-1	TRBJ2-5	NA	CASSSGAGRMETQYF	TGTGCCAGCAGCTCGGGAGCGGGGCGTATGGAGACCCAGTACTTC
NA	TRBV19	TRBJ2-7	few	CASSTTGTYEQYF	TGTGCCAGTAGTACCACAGGTACCTACGAGCAGTACTTC
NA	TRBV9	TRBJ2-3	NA	CASSVAQRSTDTQYF	TGTGCCAGCAGCGTAGCGCAGCGGAGCACAGATACGCAGTATTTT
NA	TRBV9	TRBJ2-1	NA	CASSVAPTGYNEQFF	TGTGCCAGCAGCGTAGCTCCTACAGGATACAATGAGCAGTTCTTC
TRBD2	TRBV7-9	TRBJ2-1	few	CASSHPIGGGTYNEQFF	TGTGCCAGCAGCCACCCGATCGGCGGGGGGACCTACAATGAGCAGTTCTTC
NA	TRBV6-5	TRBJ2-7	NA	CASRYSQTAYEQYF	TGTGCCAGCAGGTACAGTCAAACGGCCTACGAGCAGTACTTC
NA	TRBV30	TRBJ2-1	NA	CAWTGIRYNEQFF	TGTGCCTGGACCGGGATAAGGTACAATGAGCAGTTCTTC
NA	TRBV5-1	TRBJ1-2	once	CASSSGLMYGYTF	TGCGCCAGCAGCTCCGGACTGATGTATGGCTACACCTTC
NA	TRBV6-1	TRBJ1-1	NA	CASSEVRGPNTEAFF	TGTGCCAGCAGTGAAGTGCGGGGACCGAACACTGAAGCTTTCTTT
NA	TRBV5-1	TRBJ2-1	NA	CASSLVRGDYNEQFF	TGCGCCAGCAGCTTGGTCAGGGGGGATTACAATGAGCAGTTCTTC
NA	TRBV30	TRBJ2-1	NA	CAWTQIVYNEQFF	TGTGCCTGGACCCAGATCGTATACAATGAGCAGTTCTTC
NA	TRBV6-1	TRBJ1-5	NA	CASSGHRYNQPQHF	TGTGCCAGCAGTGGGCACAGGTACAATCAGCCCCAGCATTTT
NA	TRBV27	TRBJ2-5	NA	CASSWGGEETQYF	TGTGCCAGCAGTTGGGGCGGAGAAGAGACCCAGTACTTC
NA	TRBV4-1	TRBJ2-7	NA	CASSQSRRTSYYEQYF	TGCGCCAGCAGCCAGTCGAGGAGGACTTCCTACTACGAGCAGTACTTC